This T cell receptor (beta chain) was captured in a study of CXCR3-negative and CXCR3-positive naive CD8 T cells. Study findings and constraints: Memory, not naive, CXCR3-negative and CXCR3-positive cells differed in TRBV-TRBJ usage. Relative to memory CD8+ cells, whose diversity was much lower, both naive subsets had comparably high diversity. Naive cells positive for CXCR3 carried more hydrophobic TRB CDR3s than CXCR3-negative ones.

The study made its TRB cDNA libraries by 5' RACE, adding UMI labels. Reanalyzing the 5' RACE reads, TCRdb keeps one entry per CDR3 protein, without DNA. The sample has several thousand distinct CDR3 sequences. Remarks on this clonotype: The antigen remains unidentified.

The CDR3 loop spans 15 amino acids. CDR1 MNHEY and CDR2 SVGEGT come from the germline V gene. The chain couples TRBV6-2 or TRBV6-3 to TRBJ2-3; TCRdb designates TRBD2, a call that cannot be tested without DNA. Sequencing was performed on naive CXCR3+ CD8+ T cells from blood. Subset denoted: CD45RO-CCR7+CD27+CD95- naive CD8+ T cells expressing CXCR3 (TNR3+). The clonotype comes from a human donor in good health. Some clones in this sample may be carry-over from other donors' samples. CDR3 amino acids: CASSGGLSSTDTQYF.